One and the same sample provided the 30 T cell receptor beta chains below, sequenced in a study of beta chain features in type 1 diabetes. The sequenced template was cDNA made from the entire isolated RNA. Assay used: immunoSEQ multiplex PCR; TCRdb lists only in-frame clones, some missing. This table holds more than 250,000 clones, less than 30% found once. Study-wide points: Significant though moderate, a shortening of TCRB CDR3s appeared in all four CD4+ subsets of Type 1 diabetes patients.

These receptors lack a known antigen. The specimen sequenced was naive CD4+ T cells from blood. Source of these receptors: a young woman with type 1 diabetes.

V usage is TRBV7-3 and J usage is TRBJ1-1; TRBD1 is a possible D gene (6 bases). V lost 1 base and J lost 1, with 13 bases in between. CDR1 is SGHTA and CDR2 is FQGTGA in the germline V gene. The CDR3 is made up of 16 amino acids. The chain's CDR3 is CASSLRKQGANTEAFF. CDR3 bases: TGTGCCAGCAGCTTAAGAAAACAGGGCGCGAACACTGAAGCTTTCTTT.

The chain joins TRBV28 to TRBJ2-7; a weak D match, TRBD2 (5 bases). The CDR3 runs 12 residues. With 7 bases removed from V and 7 bases from J, the gap between germline ends came to 14 bases. In germline, CDR1 is MDHEN, CDR2 SYDVKM. CDR3: CASKDSRSEQYF. The CDR3, as DNA: TGTGCCAGCAAGGACTCCCGGTCTGAGCAGTACTTC.

J is TRBJ2-7 and V is TRBV2, with TRBD2 as a possible D gene (6 bases). V was pared by 5 bases and J by 2 bases, with 7 bases between. There are 12 residues in the CDR3. Germline-derived CDR1 and CDR2 are SNHLY and FYNNEI. CDR3 DNA sequence: TGTGCCAGCAGTAGACTAGCCTACGAGCAGTACTTC. This codes for CASSRLAYEQYF.

This rearrangement joins TRBV6-1 to TRBJ1-2; D perhaps matches TRBD1 (5 bases). Germline V gene lookup returns CDR1 MNHNS and CDR2 SASEGT. Trimming left V 7 bases short and J 2 bases short, with 14 bases between. The CDR3 has 14 amino acids. This CDR3 reads CASKGQGLNYGYTF. In DNA, the CDR3 is TGTGCCAGCAAGGGGCAGGGCCTCAACTATGGCTACACCTTC.

This clone has only a few counts. This chain joins TRBV7-9 and TRBJ1-1; unclear D gene. Germline values: CDR1 SEHNR, CDR2 FQNEAQ (reference sequence). The ends were cut back, 4 bases at V and 7 bases at J, with 16 bases in the middle. The CDR3 length is 14 residues. As DNA, the CDR3 is TGTGCCAGCAGCTCCGCCGGAGGAACGATTGAAGCTTTCTTT. It encodes CASSSAGGTIEAFF.

The chain combines TRBV7-9 with TRBJ2-7; the match to TRBD1 covers 9 bases. With V trimmed by 4 bases and J by 3 bases, 1 base remained unmatched. The CDR3 has 13 amino acids. Germline assignment: CDR1 SEHNR and CDR2 FQNEAQ (reference sequence). The CDR3 bases are TGTGCCAGCAGCTGGGACAGGGACTACGAGCAGTACTTC. It codes for CASSWDRDYEQYF. Looking up the rest from reference TRBV7-9 and TRBJ2-7 gives the full variable domain: DTGVSQNPRHKITKRGQNVTFRCDPISEHNRLYWYRQTLGQGPEFLTYFQNEAQLEKSRLLSDRFSAERPKGSFSTLEIQRTEQGDSAMYLCASSWDRDYEQYFGPGTRLTVT.

The chain combines TRBV5-4 with TRBJ1-2, with D tentatively TRBD1 (6 bases). Germline-derived CDR1 and CDR2 are SGHNT and YYREEE (reference sequence). The CDR3 has 13 amino acids. V was clipped by 5 bases and J by 4 bases, with 12 bases between them. The CDR3 loop reads CASRYGTSYGYTF. The CDR3 nucleotides are TGTGCCAGCAGGTACGGGACAAGCTATGGCTACACCTTC.

This chain uses TRBV29-1 with TRBJ2-2; 9 bases match TRBD1. This CDR3 comprises 16 residues. CDR1 and CDR2 (germline): SQVTM, ANQGSEA. J lost 2 bases, V lost 4 bases, and 8 bases had no gene match. The CDR3 DNA sequence: TGCAGCGTTGGTTTACACAGGGGGCGCAACACCGGGGAGCTGTTTTTT. This gives the protein CSVGLHRGRNTGELFF.

J is TRBJ2-1 and V is TRBV6-4; unclear D gene. Germline loops: CDR1 MRHNA, CDR2 SNTAGT. The CDR3 loop spans 16 amino acids. Between the trimmed V and J ends, which lost 0 bases and 0 bases, there was a span of 9 bases. CDR3 in DNA: TGTGCCAGCAGTGACTCGCGGCGATACTCCTACAATGAGCAGTTCTTC. This encodes CASSDSRRYSYNEQFF.

This clone was counted a few times. The CDR3 spells CATRAGLAVTDTQYF. CDR3 in DNA: TGCGCCACCCGAGCCGGACTAGCGGTGACAGATACGCAGTATTTT. This sequence joins TRBV4-1 and TRBJ2-3, with 10 bases matching TRBD2. Germline lookup yields CDR1 MGHRA and CDR2 YSYEKL. This CDR3 region has 15 residues. The ends lost 10 bases at V and 3 bases at J; junction bases unmatched: 10.

This chain joins TRBV2 and TRBJ1-1; 8 bases are a match to TRBD1. This CDR3 region has 14 residues. V lost 6 bases and J lost 5; bases outside the gene matches: 8. Germline values: CDR1 SNHLY, CDR2 FYNNEI. CDR3 sequence: CASSNQGAGTEAFF. CDR3 sequence (DNA): TGTGCCAGCAGCAATCAGGGGGCAGGGACTGAAGCTTTCTTT.

The table lists this clone with a few counts. This chain joins TRBV5-4 and TRBJ2-1, with 7 bases aligning to TRBD2. Looked up from germline, CDR1 is SGHNT and CDR2 is YYREEE (reference sequence). V lost 1 base, J lost 4 bases, and 8 bases stayed unmatched. The CDR3 loop spans 16 amino acids. The DNA for the CDR3 is TGTGCCAGCAGCTTGAAACGGGGAGGGCCTTACAATGAGCAGTTCTTC. Its translation: CASSLKRGGPYNEQFF.

The chain carries TRBV6-1 and TRBJ1-1; tentatively, D is TRBD1 (5 bases). V lost 3 bases, J lost 0 bases, and 17 bases lay in between. Germline values: CDR1 MNHNS, CDR2 SASEGT. The CDR3 totals 17 residues. The DNA of the CDR3 is TGTGCCAGCAGTGACCCCTTAGGGGCCCTGATGAACACTGAAGCTTTCTTT. Translation: CASSDPLGALMNTEAFF.

The chain has TRBV29-1 and TRBJ2-6; a possible D gene is TRBD2 (6 bases). CDR3 size: 16 residues. V lost 5 bases and J lost 4, with 18 bases in between. The germline CDR1 and CDR2 sequences are SQVTM and ANQGSEA. The CDR3 spells CSVYPGSRSGANVLTF. Written as DNA, the CDR3 is TGCAGCGTTTACCCCGGGAGTAGATCCGGGGCCAACGTCCTGACTTTC.

The chain recombines TRBV18 with TRBJ2-3, with D perhaps matching TRBD2 (5 bases). Trimming cost V 6 bases and J 0 bases, with 10 bases left between them. CDR3 length equals 14 residues. Germline CDR1 and CDR2: KGHSH and LQKENI. The CDR3 is CASSPPGSTDTQYF. CDR3 DNA: TGTGCCAGCTCCCCTCCGGGAAGCACAGATACGCAGTATTTT.

The chain couples TRBV10-3 to TRBJ2-3; D is possibly TRBD1 (5 bases). The CDR3 is 12 amino acids. Germline CDR1 is ENHRY and CDR2 is SYGVKD. Trimming left V 10 bases short and J 6 bases short, with 14 bases between. In DNA form, the CDR3 reads TGTGCCAGTTCTCTTGGGGCGGATACGCAGTATTTT. It encodes CASSLGADTQYF.

The V call is TRBV2, the J call TRBJ2-1; 10 bases map to TRBD2. The germline V gene has CDR1 SNHLY and CDR2 FYNNEI. J gave up 7 bases and V 2 bases, and 5 bases lay outside the gene matches. CDR3 length: 15 residues. The CDR3 loop reads CASSELAGVFNEQFF. Here the CDR3 DNA reads TGTGCCAGCAGTGAACTAGCGGGAGTGTTTAATGAGCAGTTCTTC.

The chain carries TRBV5-1 and TRBJ2-5; perhaps TRBD2 as D (6 bases). The germline CDR1 and CDR2 sequences are SGHRS and YFSETQ. The length of the CDR3 is 16 residues. The V end lost 0 bases, the J end lost 1 base, and 13 bases lay between the germline ends. The CDR3 DNA sequence: TGCGCCAGCAGCTTGGTTAGCGGAGGCATCCAAGAGACCCAGTACTTC. The encoded protein is CASSLVSGGIQETQYF.

V gene TRBV5-1 combines with J gene TRBJ2-5; weak D call: TRBD2 (6 bases). Germline CDR1 reads SGHRS; CDR2 reads YFSETQ. The CDR3 loop spans 15 amino acids. Trimming cost V 3 bases and J 5 bases, with 17 bases left between them. The CDR3 region has the DNA TGCGCCAGCAGCTCGGAGGGTATTTCCGACGAGACCCAGTACTTC. It specifies CASSSEGISDETQYF.

The rearrangement joins TRBV5-4 to TRBJ2-7, with 8 bases aligning to TRBD2. CDR1 SGHNT and CDR2 YYREEE come from the germline V gene (reference sequence). The length of the CDR3 is 16 residues. Losses at the gene ends were 5 bases for V and 0 bases for J; bases not matched to a gene: 10. CDR3 coding DNA: TGTGCCAGCAGGCCCGGGAGGGGCGGGAGCTCCTACGAGCAGTACTTC. The encoded protein is CASRPGRGGSSYEQYF.

V and J are TRBV30 and TRBJ2-1; 7 bases line up with TRBD2. The germline V gene encodes CDR1 GTSNPN and CDR2 SVGIG (reference sequence). This CDR3 is 14 amino acids long. Trimming at V came to 7 bases and at J to 2 bases, leaving 8 bases not matched to a gene. Here the CDR3 DNA reads TGTGCCTCAATCTCGACTAGCCCCTACAATGAGCAGTTCTTC. Amino acids: CASISTSPYNEQFF.

Notes on this clone: This specimen includes other DNA sequences encoding the same CDR3. This chain links TRBV10-3 with TRBJ2-7; tentatively, D is TRBD1 (5 bases). CDR1 and CDR2 from the germline V gene are ENHRY and SYGVKD. Trimming cost V 2 bases and J 1 base, with 6 bases left between them. This CDR3 has 13 amino acids. The CDR3 DNA follows: TGTGCCATCAGTGAGGACAGTTCCTACGAGCAGTACTTC. Translating gives CAISEDSSYEQYF.

This clone was observed a handful of times. J is TRBJ2-3 and V is TRBV29-1; weak D call: TRBD1 (5 bases). The ends were cut back, 5 bases at V and 6 bases at J, with 12 bases in the middle. The CDR3 sequence is 12 residues long. Germline V gives CDR1 SQVTM, CDR2 ANQGSEA. The DNA for the CDR3 is TGCAGCGTTCGCGTAGCAGGGGATACGCAGTATTTT. Amino acid sequence: CSVRVAGDTQYF.

The chain joins TRBV5-6 to TRBJ1-2; 10 bases fit TRBD1. After removal of 4 bases from V and 6 bases from J, the junction contained 6 bases not matched to a gene. CDR1 SGHDT and CDR2 YYEEEE come from the germline V gene. This CDR3 region has 14 residues. The CDR3: CASSETGGADGYTF. As DNA, the CDR3 is TGTGCCAGCAGCGAGACAGGGGGCGCGGATGGCTACACCTTC. The full variable domain, rest sourced from reference TRBV5-6 and TRBJ1-2, is DAGVTQSPTHLIKTRGQQVTLRCSPKSGHDTVSWYQQALGQGPQFIFQYYEEEERQRGNFPDRFSGHQFPNYSSELNVNALLLGDSALYLCASSETGGADGYTFGSGTRLTVV.

This clone occurred a few times. DNA of the CDR3: TGTGCCTGGAGTGTGGGGACAGGGGTAGAAGGGGCCAACGTCCTGACTTTC. Its translation is CAWSVGTGVEGANVLTF. This sequence joins TRBV30 and TRBJ2-6; 10 nucleotides agree with TRBD1. The CDR3 has 17 residues. V lost 0 bases to trimming and J lost 4 bases; unmatched junction nucleotides: 6. CDR1 and CDR2 from the germline V gene are GTSNPN and SVGIG (reference sequence).

The gene calls are TRBV18 and TRBJ2-7; 14 bases fit TRBD2. V lost 0 bases and J lost 5; bases outside the gene matches: 3. Germline V gene lookup returns CDR1 KGHSH and CDR2 LQKENI. The CDR3 has 16 amino acids. Here the CDR3 reads CASSPPGLAGEDEQYF. DNA of the CDR3: TGTGCCAGCTCACCACCGGGACTAGCGGGAGAGGACGAGCAGTACTTC.

This chain uses TRBV27 with TRBJ1-1; D gene unclear. The CDR3 extends over 13 amino acids. Germline V gene sequence: CDR1 MNHEY, CDR2 SMNVEV (reference sequence). The V gene lost 3 bases and the J gene lost 0 bases, with 5 bases spanning the gap. CDR3 in amino acids: CASSLQMNTEAFF. CDR3 nucleotides: TGTGCCAGCAGTTTGCAGATGAACACTGAAGCTTTCTTT.

The V and J genes are TRBV30 and TRBJ2-5, with D uncertain. Per germline, CDR1 GTSNPN and CDR2 SVGIG (reference sequence). V was trimmed by 0 bases and J by 2 bases, leaving 4 bases between them. CDR3 length equals 12 residues. The CDR3 region is CAWSVEQETQYF. CDR3 nucleotides: TGTGCCTGGAGTGTAGAGCAAGAGACCCAGTACTTC.

V gene TRBV9 combines with J gene TRBJ2-1, with D possibly being TRBD2 (6 bases). The germline V gene has CDR1 SGDLS and CDR2 YYNGEE. The germline V and J ends were trimmed by 0 bases and 0 bases, with 10 bases remaining between them. CDR3 length: 16 amino acids. CDR3 DNA sequence: TGTGCCAGCAGCGTAGGGGCGGGAAGCTCCTACAATGAGCAGTTCTTC. Protein sequence: CASSVGAGSSYNEQFF.

This clone was recorded once. The chain joins TRBV28 to TRBJ2-3, with 7 bases aligning to TRBD1. The CDR3 has 15 amino acids. Trimming took 3 bases from V and 5 from J; bases not matched to a gene: 8. Per the germline V gene, CDR1 is MDHEN and CDR2 is SYDVKM. The CDR3: CASSFPDRDLDTQYF. The CDR3 DNA follows: TGTGCCAGCAGTTTCCCAGACAGGGATCTAGATACGCAGTATTTT.